This T cell receptor beta chain originates from a study of blood T cell repertoires in COVID-19. This clone was observed a few times. Germline lookup yields CDR1 SNHLY and CDR2 FYNNEI. Trimming removed 7 bases from V and 1 base from J, with 13 bases in between. The CDR3 sequence is 14 residues long. Profiling relied on immunoSEQ multiplex PCR, and the TCRdb table lists in-frame clones only, not all of them. Of 100,000 to 150,000 clones in the sample, 70% to 80% were seen once. The sequence derives from a man aged 40-49 years with active or convalescent COVID-19. Sequencing was performed on peripheral blood. The chain links TRBV2 to TRBJ1-2; TRBD1 might be the D (5 bases). The CDR3, as DNA: TGTGCCAGCACCTTCGGGGGTTTTAACTATGGCTACACCTTC. This sequence encodes CASTFGGFNYGYTF.